The 10 T cell receptor beta chains below were found in one sample sequenced in a study of T cells in Graves' hyperthyroidism and ophthalmopathy (dated by TCRdb to about 2019). The library was obtained by multiplex PCR. The sequencing machine was an Illumina HiSeq 2000. The TCR beta CDR3 regions were amplified from the RNA transcripts. The TCR CDR3 was subjected to a first round of RT-PCR using the HTBI primer set and the Qiagen OneStep RT-PCR kit. The public reads were quality trimmed at Q25 with fastp and then assembled into clones with MiXCR by TCRdb, keeping productive beta chains. CDR3 protein sequences are deduplicated, and each keeps its most common genes and DNA. For this sample there are hundreds of thousands of distinct CDR3 sequences; around 13% appear just once. The ten largest clones capture roughly 35% of the sample. The sequenced sample was blood. The receptors were sampled from a woman between 40 and 50 years old with Graves' ophthalmopathy.

The CDR3, as DNA: TGTGCCAGCAGCGCGGTAAACCTCGAGCAGTTCTTC. This sequence encodes CASSAVNLEQFF. The V gene is TRBV7-2, the J gene TRBJ2-1; the D is unclear. This CDR3 has 12 residues. With 5 bases removed from V and 10 bases from J, the gap between germline ends came to 12 bases. Germline V gene data show CDR1 as SGHTA and CDR2 as FQGNSA.

The chain uses TRBV4-1 and TRBJ2-7; D not certain. Per the germline V gene, CDR1 is MGHRA and CDR2 is YSYEKL. This CDR3 spans 14 amino acids. Trimming left V 1 base short and J 2 bases short, with 9 bases between. Written as DNA, the CDR3 is TGCGCCAGCAGCCAAGCGGCGACAACCTACGAGCAGTACTTC. This gives the protein CASSQAATTYEQYF.

This rearrangement joins TRBV18 to TRBJ1-3; D ambiguous. The CDR3 sequence is 16 residues long. Germline lookup yields CDR1 KGHSH and CDR2 LQKENI. Trimming shortened V by 0 bases and J by 0 bases, and 9 bases separated the two germline ends. This CDR3 reads CASSPPVGSSGNTIYF. The CDR3 DNA follows: TGTGCCAGCTCACCACCGGTTGGGAGCTCTGGAAACACCATATATTTT.

In regard to this clonotype: Compared with germline, one end of the junction differs, possibly owing to a read error. V gene TRBV19 combines with J gene TRBJ2-2, with D perhaps matching TRBD1 or TRBD2 (5 bases each). This CDR3 comprises 16 residues. Germline CDR1 and CDR2: LNHDA and SQIVND (reference sequence). The CDR3 region is CASQITTASNTGELLF. CDR3 DNA: TGTGCCAGCCAAATCACGACAGCCTCGAACACCGGGGAGCTGCTTTTT.

The CDR3 region has the DNA TGTGCCAGCAGCGGGGCCCTAAACTCTGGGGCCAACGTCCTGACTTTC. Its translation: CASSGALNSGANVLTF. The V call is TRBV13, the J call TRBJ2-6; D is possibly TRBD1 (5 bases). Trimming took off 5 bases at V and 0 bases at J, with 11 bases between the two ends. Germline CDR1 is PRHDT and CDR2 is FYEKMQ (reference sequence). The length of the CDR3 is 16 residues.

There are many counts of this clonotype. The rearrangement links TRBV12-3 or TRBV12-4 to TRBJ2-5; 7 positions match TRBD1. The junction had 8 bases not matched to a gene; V was cut back by 6 bases and J by 4 bases. There are 14 residues in the CDR3. The CDR3: CASRLPEGAETQYF. CDR3 DNA: TGTGCCAGCAGGCTCCCCGAGGGGGCAGAGACCCAGTACTTC.

This clonotype was counted ten times or more. This chain joins TRBV20-1 and TRBJ2-3; TRBD2 agrees at 7 bases. Looked up from germline, CDR1 is DFQATT and CDR2 is SNEGSKA (reference sequence). The CDR3 totals 14 residues. Trimming at V came to 5 bases and at J to 1 base, leaving 6 bases not matched to a gene. In DNA form, the CDR3 reads TGCAGTGCTCCCCGCGCGGGGGGCACAGATACGCAGTATTTT. Its protein is CSAPRAGGTDTQYF.

This clonotype was detected only a few times. The gene calls are TRBV7-9 and TRBJ2-7, with a weak D call TRBD2 (5 bases). This CDR3 contains 14 residues. V was pared by 1 base and J by 4 bases, with 11 bases between. Germline assignment: CDR1 SEHNR and CDR2 FQNEAQ (reference sequence). The CDR3 DNA follows: TGTGCCAGCAGCTTAGAAGGAGGCCAGTACGAGCAGTACTTC. Translating it yields CASSLEGGQYEQYF.

CDR3 DNA sequence: TGTGCCAGCAGCCCCCCCATCTCGAGAGGGATATCTTGGAAGTATGGCTACACCTTC. Translated, it gives CASSPPISRGISWKYGYTF. The V gene is TRBV12-3 or TRBV12-4, the J gene TRBJ1-2; D gene ambiguous. The CDR3 consists of 19 residues. The V gene lost 6 bases and the J gene lost 5 bases, with 31 bases spanning the gap.

This clonotype was recorded at least ten times. CDR3 sequence (DNA): TGCAGCGTTCGACTAGCGGCCAACAATGAGCAGTTCTTC. Protein: CSVRLAANNEQFF. This rearrangement joins TRBV29-1 to TRBJ2-1, with 9 bases lining up with TRBD2. The CDR3 consists of 13 residues. Germline V gene lookup returns CDR1 SQVTM and CDR2 ANQGSEA. V gave up 5 bases and J gave up 5 bases; unmatched junction bases: 4.